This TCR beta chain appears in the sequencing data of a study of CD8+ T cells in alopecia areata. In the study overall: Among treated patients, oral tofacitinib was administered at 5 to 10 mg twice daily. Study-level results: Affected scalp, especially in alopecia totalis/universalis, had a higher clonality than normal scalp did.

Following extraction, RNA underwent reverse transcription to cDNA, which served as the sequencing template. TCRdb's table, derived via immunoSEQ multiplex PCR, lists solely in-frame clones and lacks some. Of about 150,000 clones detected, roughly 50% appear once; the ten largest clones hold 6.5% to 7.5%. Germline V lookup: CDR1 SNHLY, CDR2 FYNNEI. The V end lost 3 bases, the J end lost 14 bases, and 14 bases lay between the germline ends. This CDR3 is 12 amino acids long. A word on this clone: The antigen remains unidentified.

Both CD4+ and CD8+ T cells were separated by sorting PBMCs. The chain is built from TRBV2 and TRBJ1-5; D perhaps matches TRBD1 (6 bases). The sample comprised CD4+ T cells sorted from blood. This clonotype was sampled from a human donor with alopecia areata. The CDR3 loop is CASSDRGRNKHF. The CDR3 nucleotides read TGTGCCAGCAGTGACAGGGGAAGGAACAAGCATTTT.